This T cell receptor (beta chain) was retrieved from a study of OX40 agonist ivuxolimab in advanced cancers. About the full investigation: Ivuxolimab, which targeted the costimulatory receptor OX40 (CD134), was an agonistic, fully human IgG2 monoclonal antibody. Intravenous ivuxolimab was administered to patients every 2 weeks at six dose levels: 0.01, 0.1, 0.3, 1.5, 3 and 10 mg/kg. Of the approximately 50 dose-escalation patients, hepatocellular carcinoma was present in roughly 19, melanoma in around 15, renal cell carcinoma in 9 and head and neck cancer in 9. A male proportion of about 79% and a mean age of 60 years, ranging from roughly 23 to 79, were recorded for the dose-escalation cohort. Patients were allowed to have had prior anti-PD-1, anti-PD-L1 or anti-CTLA-4 therapy, and approximately 40% of the dose-escalation patients had previously received checkpoint inhibitors. Partial responses occurred in three dose-escalation patients: two with cutaneous melanoma and one with hepatocellular carcinoma. Peripheral TCRbeta sequencing was intended to test whether TCR sequence diversity was altered and clonal T-cell expansion was caused by ivuxolimab. The paper reports the monotherapy dose-escalation portion (N = 52 patients) of the phase I ivuxolimab trial. Paper-wide results and their limitations: Low levels of normalized T-cell clonal expansion were also shown by some nonresponding patients. On average, CD8+ T cells showed more expanded clones than CD4+ T cells after ivuxolimab. Clonal expansion of both CD4+ and CD8+ blood T cells was observed from baseline to week 6 at doses 0.1 to 3.0 mg/kg. In the 0.1-3.0 mg/kg groups, partial responders had among the lowest normalized peripheral clonal expansion, particularly in CD8+ T cells. The antigen specificity of the peripheral T cells that underwent clonal expansion was not determined.

After removal of 5 bases from V and 3 bases from J, the junction retains 5 bases not matched to a gene. According to the germline V gene, CDR1 reads SGHTA and CDR2 reads FQGTGA. Including the terminal cysteine and phenylalanine, the CDR3 comprises 15 residues. Of the read, only the CDR3 DNA is kept; its 45 bases are in frame from base 1. This clone has a single count. Its antigen is currently not known. Nothing much larger sits one base from this clone, and base qualities are not available. Patients with autoimmune disease history or receiving systemic immunosuppression were excluded from the trial. Peripheral blood for TCR sequencing was collected from all dose cohorts at baseline, on cycle 4 day 1, and on cycle 7 day 1. Samples were obtained from an open-label, multicenter, first-in-human phase I dose-escalation trial of ivuxolimab. Adults with locally advanced or metastatic melanoma, renal cell, hepatocellular, or head and neck squamous cell carcinoma were enrolled in the trial. Before TCR sequencing, CD4+ T cells and CD8+ T cells from peripheral blood were sorted into separate populations.

For sequencing of the TCRbeta CDR3 region, genomic DNA was extracted from the sorted cells. The immunoSEQ Assay was used for sequencing of TCRbeta CDR3 regions. The table was pulled from immuneACCESS by TCRdb, which kept in-frame rearrangements only. Such tables lose some clones; where checked, under half of the loss comes from unresolved V genes, and the rest has no known cause. For this sample the table gives tens of thousands of clones, of which more than 80% were detected only once. In total, the top ten clones hold 3.1% of the sample. The rearrangement combines TRBV7-3 with TRBJ2-7; 12 middle bases align to TRBD2. Material: CD4+ or CD8+ T cells sorted from blood, obtained in a trial of the OX40 agonist ivuxolimab. This TCR was recovered from an adult with an advanced solid tumor such as melanoma, head and neck, liver or kidney cancer. DNA sequence: TGTGCCAGCAGCACGGGACTAGCGGGCTTCTACGAGCAGTACTTC. It codes for CASSTGLAGFYEQYF.